The entry that follows covers one TCR beta chain sequence. In the authors' workflow: The authors estimated nucleated cell counts from reference gene primer amplification. Clones were read by immunoSEQ multiplex PCR, and TCRdb kept only the in-frame ones, dropping some. V, J and clone size were drawn from that table, and D and trimming were deduced from the DNA. Of about 80,000 clones detected, around 78% appear once; the ten largest clones hold roughly 15%. The CDR3 totals 16 residues. With 5 bases clipped from V and 6 bases from J, the junction kept 12 bases outside the gene matches. Germline V lookup: CDR1 SGHVS, CDR2 FQNEAQ. The data originate from a study of blood T cell repertoires in COVID-19. Overall study context: In each case, the material was cDNA or gDNA derived from T cells, B-cell-depleted T cells, or PBMCs.

Source material: peripheral blood. The V gene is TRBV7-8, the J gene TRBJ2-1; 8 positions agree with TRBD2. The TCR comes from a human donor in a cohort sampled during active COVID-19. The CDR3 nucleotides read TGTGCCAGCAGCCCCTTTTCCGGGGGGGCCAGCAATGAGCAGTTCTTC. Amino acid sequence: CASSPFSGGASNEQFF.